The T cell receptor (beta chain) described here comes from a study of blood T cells in healthy people across ages. General observations from the study: Long-lived donors had more naive CD4+ cells and higher diversity than aged donors.

Around 9.5 milliliters of peripheral blood were drawn from each donor. Regarding this clonotype: Its antigen is currently unknown.

For the second PCR, which ran for about 7 to 11 cycles, a sample-barcoded 5' primer and a J-beta primer mix were used. MiXCR, applied by TCRdb to the 5' RACE reads, yields one record per CDR3 protein. The data hold about 640,000 distinct CDR3 sequences, with around 41% observed a single time. This TCR came from a man older than 75 in good health. Material for sequencing was blood.

The CDR3 here is CASSRGGASGTYEQYF. Written as DNA, the CDR3 is TGTGCCAGCAGCCGGGGAGGGGCTAGCGGTACCTACGAGCAGTACTTC. This sequence joins TRBV4-2 and TRBJ2-5, with 7 positions matching TRBD2. The better agreement between TRBJ2-7 and the DNA end casts doubt on the J call. The CDR3 contains 16 residues. Germline CDR1 and CDR2: LGHNA and YNFKEQ.